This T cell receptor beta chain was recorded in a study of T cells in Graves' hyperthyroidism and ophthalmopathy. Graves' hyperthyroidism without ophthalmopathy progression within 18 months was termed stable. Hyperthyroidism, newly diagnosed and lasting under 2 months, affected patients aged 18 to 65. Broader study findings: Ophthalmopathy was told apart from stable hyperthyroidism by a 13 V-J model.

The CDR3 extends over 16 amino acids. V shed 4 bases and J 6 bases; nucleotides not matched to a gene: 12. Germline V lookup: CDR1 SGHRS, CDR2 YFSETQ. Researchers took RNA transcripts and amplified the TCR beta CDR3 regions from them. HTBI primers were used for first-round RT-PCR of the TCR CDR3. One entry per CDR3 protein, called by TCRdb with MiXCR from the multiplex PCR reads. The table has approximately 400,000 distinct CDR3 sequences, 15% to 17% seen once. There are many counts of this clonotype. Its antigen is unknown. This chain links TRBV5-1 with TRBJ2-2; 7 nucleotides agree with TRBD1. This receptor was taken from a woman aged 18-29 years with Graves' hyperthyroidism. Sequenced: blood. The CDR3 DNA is TGCGCCAGCAGCCCAGCTAAGAGGGGGCTCGCCGGGGAGCTGTTTTTT. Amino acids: CASSPAKRGLAGELFF.